This T cell receptor (beta chain) was documented in a study of regulatory T cells in long-lasting Graves disease. Background on the study: Patients met the persistent Graves' disease definition after over 5 years of antithyroid drugs with positive TSH receptor antibodies. Study-wide points: Having few samples may have compromised the accuracy.

As concerns this clonotype: Its antigen is currently unknown.

According to the study, TCR beta libraries were built with iRepertoire HTBI primers and CDR3-region Arm-PCR. Via MiXCR, TCRdb re-called the multiplex PCR reads, giving one row per CDR3 protein. The data show approximately 500,000 distinct CDR3 sequences, approximately 21% seen once. Documented time point: persistent/refractory GD, antithyroid drugs over 5 years with positive TRAb. Making the TCR library involved RNA that had been extracted from PBMCs. Source: peripheral blood mononuclear cells (PBMCs), taken when the disease was refractory, from a patient treated with antithyroid drugs. The sequence was obtained from a female donor with Graves disease.

The DNA for the CDR3 is TGTGCCAGTAGAAAGGACAGGGGACGGCATAGCTATGGCTACACCTTC. Protein: CASRKDRGRHSYGYTF. The V call is TRBV19, the J call TRBJ1-2; TRBD1 agrees at 9 bases. This CDR3 is built from 16 residues. Germline values: CDR1 LNHDA, CDR2 SQIVND (reference sequence). The junction had 12 bases not matched to a gene; V was cut back by 6 bases and J by 4 bases.